One sample yielded the 29 T cell receptor beta chains listed below, sequenced in a study of shared clonotypes between healthy human individuals. The assay was immunoSEQ multiplex PCR, and TCRdb's table has in-frame clones only and misses some. The data show about 1.1 million clones, about 84% seen once. Sequencing input: memory CD4+ T cells from PBMCs. Subset noted: CD45RA-negative fraction. These receptors all stem from a man younger than 35 in good health. Some clones in this sample may be carry-over from other donors' samples.

The chain couples TRBV7-3 to TRBJ2-3; D is uncertain. Germline values: CDR1 SGHTA, CDR2 FQGTGA. There are 13 residues in the CDR3. V was shortened by 5 bases and J by 1 base, with 7 bases between the two germline ends. The CDR3 loop reads CASSDRGTDTQYF. The CDR3 region has the DNA TGTGCCAGCAGCGATAGAGGCACAGATACGCAGTATTTT.

This chain connects TRBV28 to TRBJ2-6, with D hard to call. V was cut by 2 bases and J by 4 bases, with 6 bases left in between. The CDR3 runs 14 residues. The germline V gene encodes CDR1 MDHEN and CDR2 SYDVKM. The CDR3 DNA is TGTGCCAGCAGTTTAGTGCGGGGGGCCAACGTCCTGACTTTC. Translated, it gives CASSLVRGANVLTF.

The genes are TRBV10-2 and TRBJ1-2, with D uncertain. The CDR3 extends over 14 amino acids. Trimming removed 4 bases from V and 0 bases from J, with 9 bases in between. CDR1 and CDR2 from the germline V gene are WSHSY and SAAADI. CDR3 sequence (DNA): TGCGCCAGCAGTGCAGTTGGGGCTAACTATGGCTACACCTTC. It is translated as CASSAVGANYGYTF.

The V and J genes are TRBV7-9 and TRBJ1-4; possible D gene TRBD1, 5 bases. The CDR3 runs to 17 residues. Germline V gene data show CDR1 as SEHNR and CDR2 as FQNEAQ (reference sequence). Deletions cut 3 bases from V and 1 base from J, with 15 bases between. The CDR3: CASSLGQFTGTNEKLFF. The DNA for the CDR3 is TGTGCCAGCAGCTTGGGCCAATTTACAGGAACTAATGAAAAACTGTTTTTT.

The chain combines TRBV28 with TRBJ1-2; 8 bases map to TRBD1. After removal of 5 bases from V and 3 bases from J, the junction contained 8 bases not matched to a gene. CDR3 size: 15 residues. From germline, CDR1 is MDHEN and CDR2 SYDVKM. In DNA, the CDR3 is TGTGCCAGCAGTCCTTCGACAGGGGAATACTATGGCTACACCTTC. This encodes CASSPSTGEYYGYTF.

This clone came up once. The V gene is TRBV19, the J gene TRBJ1-1, with D possibly TRBD1 on 5 matching bases. Germline V gene lookup returns CDR1 LNHDA and CDR2 SQIVND (reference sequence). The CDR3 has 14 residues. V shed 3 bases and J shed 3 bases, with 11 bases lying between them. CDR3 coding DNA: TGTGCCAGTAGTATCAGGGAAAGGCACACTGAAGCTTTCTTT. It is translated as CASSIRERHTEAFF.

This clone has only a few counts. CDR3 region: CASSPTKHPEQFF. DNA of the CDR3: TGTGCCAGCAGTCCCACCAAGCACCCTGAGCAGTTCTTC. The V call is TRBV7-2, the J call TRBJ2-1; D uncertain. CDR3 length: 13 residues. Germline CDR1 is SGHTA and CDR2 is FQGNSA. V gave up 6 bases and J gave up 9 bases, with 15 bases separating them.

The chain couples TRBV6-5 to TRBJ2-5; D ambiguous. V lost 6 bases, J lost 4 bases, and 9 bases lay in between. This CDR3 contains 12 residues. CDR1 is MNHEY, CDR2 SVGAGI, per germline. The CDR3 bases are TGTGCCAGCAGCCCGGGTCGAGAGACCCAGTACTTC. Translation gives CASSPGRETQYF.

Notes on this clone: Distinct nucleotide sequences in the sample also encode this CDR3. This CDR3 reads CASSLAGGPGNEQFF. The CDR3 DNA reads TGTGCCAGCAGTTTAGCGGGAGGGCCTGGGAATGAGCAGTTCTTC. The V and J genes are TRBV28 and TRBJ2-1; 9 nucleotides line up with TRBD2. V was pared by 2 bases and J by 7 bases, with 6 bases of the junction left unmatched. This CDR3 spans 15 amino acids. Per the germline V gene, CDR1 is MDHEN and CDR2 is SYDVKM.

This chain uses TRBV27 with TRBJ1-1; D may be TRBD1 (5 bases). This CDR3 comprises 15 residues. The V gene's germline CDR1 is MNHEY and CDR2 SMNVEV (reference sequence). Trimming cost V 3 bases and J 6 bases, with 17 bases left between them. Written as DNA, the CDR3 is TGTGCCAGCAGTTTTAGAACAGGCGGGACCGCTGAAGCTTTCTTT. This translates into CASSFRTGGTAEAFF.

This chain connects TRBV5-1 to TRBJ2-5; a possible D gene is TRBD2 (6 bases). The CDR3 extends over 14 amino acids. The germline V and J ends were trimmed by 1 base and 5 bases, with 12 bases remaining between them. CDR1 and CDR2 from the germline V gene are SGHRS and YFSETQ. The CDR3 loop is CASSLTGSGETQYF. Written as DNA, the CDR3 is TGCGCCAGCAGCTTGACCGGGAGTGGTGAGACCCAGTACTTC.

About this clone itself: The sample carries other DNA sequences with the same CDR3. This sequence joins TRBV5-1 and TRBJ2-1, with D hard to call. This CDR3 comprises 14 residues. V lost 2 bases to trimming and J lost 0 bases, with 6 bases between them. From germline, CDR1 is SGHRS and CDR2 YFSETQ. Here the CDR3 DNA reads TGCGCCAGCAGCTTTGGGGACTCCTACAATGAGCAGTTCTTC. It yields the protein CASSFGDSYNEQFF.

To note about this clone: The sample contains more than one DNA sequence encoding this CDR3. The chain recombines TRBV5-1 with TRBJ2-3; a possible D gene is TRBD2 (5 bases). V lost 2 bases, J lost 1 base, and 8 bases lay in between. This CDR3 spans 14 amino acids. Germline-derived CDR1 and CDR2 are SGHRS and YFSETQ. CDR3 sequence reads: CASSFSAGTDTQYF. CDR3 coding DNA: TGCGCCAGCAGCTTCTCAGCGGGCACAGATACGCAGTATTTT.

This clone was counted ten times or more. V is TRBV28 and J is TRBJ2-4, with TRBD1 matching over 10 bases. The CDR3 covers 17 residues. The V gene end was trimmed by 3 bases and the J gene end by 2 bases; junction bases not matched to a gene: 7. CDR1 is MDHEN, CDR2 SYDVKM, per germline. CDR3 bases: TGTGCCAGCAGTTTTTACCGGGACAGGGGATCCAAAAACATTCAGTACTTC. Translation gives CASSFYRDRGSKNIQYF.

J is TRBJ2-3 and V is TRBV5-1; 12 bases are a match to TRBD2. The length of the CDR3 is 17 residues. Germline CDR1 is SGHRS and CDR2 is YFSETQ. The V and J ends lost 4 bases and 4 bases, in that order; junction bases with no gene match: 10. In nucleotides, the CDR3 is TGCGCCAGCAGCCCGGGACTAGCGGGTGGGGGGGCAGATACGCAGTATTTT. It translates to CASSPGLAGGGADTQYF. The whole variable domain, filled in from reference TRBV5-1 and TRBJ2-3, reads KAGVTQTPRYLIKTRGQQVTLSCSPISGHRSVSWYQQTPGQGLQFLFEYFSETQRNKGNFPGRFSGRQFSNSRSEMNVSTLELGDSALYLCASSPGLAGGGADTQYFGPGTRLTVL.

The chain couples TRBV15 to TRBJ1-1, with unresolved D. The V end lost 0 bases, the J end lost 2 bases, and 10 bases lay between the germline ends. The CDR3 length is 15 residues. Looked up from germline, CDR1 is LNHNV and CDR2 is YYDKDF (reference sequence). This chain's CDR3 is CATSREGWGNTEAFF. The DNA for the CDR3 is TGTGCCACCAGCAGAGAGGGATGGGGAAACACTGAAGCTTTCTTT.

This chain links TRBV28 with TRBJ1-3, with TRBD1 matching over 8 bases. V dropped 5 bases and J dropped 0; count of bases not matched to a gene: 12. Germline assignment: CDR1 MDHEN and CDR2 SYDVKM. The CDR3 is made up of 18 amino acids. CDR3: CASSRRGQGRSSGNTIYF. DNA for the CDR3: TGTGCCAGCAGTCGCCGAGGACAGGGCCGTAGCTCTGGAAACACCATATATTTT.

The chain is built from TRBV10-3 and TRBJ2-1, with 7 positions matching TRBD2. The CDR3 is 15 amino acids. V lost 2 bases, J lost 9 bases, and 10 bases stayed unmatched. From germline, CDR1 is ENHRY and CDR2 SYGVKD. CDR3: CAISEAAGSPGEQFF. Written as DNA, the CDR3 is TGTGCCATCAGTGAGGCAGCGGGATCGCCTGGTGAGCAGTTCTTC.

In this sample, this clone turned up many times. The chain recombines TRBV20-1 with TRBJ2-7; no definite D call. Trimming removed 4 bases from V and 6 bases from J, with 10 bases in between. Germline loops: CDR1 DFQATT, CDR2 SNEGSKA (reference sequence). The CDR3 contains 11 residues. The CDR3 DNA is TGCAGTGCTACGATTCCACCCGAGCAGTACTTC. This gives the protein CSATIPPEQYF.

This chain connects TRBV7-6 to TRBJ2-2, with a weak D call TRBD1 (5 bases). Germline V gene data show CDR1 as SGHVS and CDR2 as FNYEAQ. The V end lost 1 base, the J end lost 5 bases, and 11 bases lay between the germline ends. The CDR3 is 15 amino acids. The CDR3 DNA follows: TGTGCCAGCAGCTTAGGGCAGGGTTGGACCGGGGAGCTGTTTTTT. Its translation is CASSLGQGWTGELFF.

The chain recombines TRBV10-3 with TRBJ2-7; either TRBD1 or TRBD2 may supply D (6 bases each). Germline V gene data show CDR1 as ENHRY and CDR2 as SYGVKD. This CDR3 is 15 amino acids long. V lost 0 bases and J lost 6, with 15 bases in between. CDR3: CAISESVQGGGEQYF. The CDR3 coding sequence is TGTGCCATCAGTGAGTCAGTACAGGGAGGTGGCGAGCAGTACTTC.

Here the CDR3 reads CASKHRTNQPQHF. CDR3 DNA: TGTGCCAGTAAGCACAGAACTAATCAGCCCCAGCATTTT. J is TRBJ1-5 and V is TRBV19; D is unclear. The length of the CDR3 is 13 residues. Germline V gene data show CDR1 as LNHDA and CDR2 as SQIVND (reference sequence). Trimming left V 7 bases short and J 4 bases short, with 11 bases between.

The V gene is TRBV10-3, the J gene TRBJ2-7; the D gene is possibly TRBD1 (6 bases). The CDR3 contains 15 residues. CDR1 and CDR2 (germline): ENHRY, SYGVKD. Trimming shortened V by 6 bases and J by 2 bases, and 17 bases separated the two germline ends. CDR3 protein: CAISLPGQIPYEQYF. The CDR3 nucleotides are TGTGCCATCAGCCTCCCGGGACAAATTCCCTACGAGCAGTACTTC.

This clone has a count of ten or more. The same CDR3 can be traced to other DNA sequences in this sample. CDR3 sequence (DNA): TGTGCCTGGAGTGTACAGGGTAGAACGCAGTATTTT. Translation gives CAWSVQGRTQYF. V and J are TRBV30 and TRBJ2-3; tentative D call: TRBD1 (6 bases). The CDR3 has 12 residues. Germline V gene sequence: CDR1 GTSNPN, CDR2 SVGIG (reference sequence). The V and J ends lost 0 bases and 9 bases respectively, with 10 bases between them.

V usage is TRBV10-1 and J usage is TRBJ2-2; 7 bases map to TRBD2. With V trimmed by 6 bases and J by 4 bases, 8 bases remained unmatched. The CDR3 loop spans 15 amino acids. Germline CDR1 WNHNN, CDR2 SYGVQD (reference sequence). The CDR3 loop reads CASRFAGEGTGELFF. In nucleotides, the CDR3 is TGCGCCAGCAGGTTCGCGGGAGAGGGCACCGGGGAGCTGTTTTTT.

The rearrangement links TRBV4-2 to TRBJ2-2; TRBD2 agrees at 7 bases. Germline values: CDR1 LGHNA, CDR2 YNFKEQ. The V and J ends lost 5 bases and 5 bases, in that order; junction bases with no gene match: 14. The CDR3 extends over 17 amino acids. CDR3: CASSVPLRSGKTGELFF. DNA for the CDR3: TGTGCCAGCAGCGTACCGCTGCGCAGCGGGAAAACCGGGGAGCTGTTTTTT.

Worth noting for this clone: The sample carries other DNA sequences with the same CDR3. The chain employs TRBV18 and TRBJ2-7; no reliable D call. V was cut by 3 bases and J by 2 bases, with 8 bases left in between. CDR3 length: 13 amino acids. Germline CDR1 and CDR2: KGHSH and LQKENI. Written as DNA, the CDR3 is TGTGCCAGCTCACCCCAAGGAGCCTACGAGCAGTACTTC. Its translation is CASSPQGAYEQYF.

This rearrangement joins TRBV6-6 to TRBJ1-4, with 7 bases that match TRBD1. After removal of 5 bases from V and 6 bases from J, the junction contained 9 bases not matched to a gene. Germline V gives CDR1 MNHNY, CDR2 SVGAGI (reference sequence). The CDR3 consists of 15 residues. The CDR3: CASSVPQGTHEKLFF. The DNA of the CDR3 is TGTGCCAGCAGTGTACCACAGGGGACCCATGAAAAACTGTTTTTT.

This clone was counted ten times or more. The V call is TRBV28, the J call TRBJ2-7; a possible D gene is TRBD1 (5 bases). V lost 5 bases and J 3 bases, leaving 11 bases between the germline ends. The germline CDR1 and CDR2 sequences are MDHEN and SYDVKM. CDR3 length: 13 amino acids. As DNA, the CDR3 is TGTGCCAGCAGTAGGGGCTCCCTCTACGAGCAGTACTTC. Protein: CASSRGSLYEQYF.